Only a few counts were recorded for the clone carrying this T cell receptor (beta chain). The antigen remains undetermined. The data stem from a study of CD8 T cells in ankylosing spondylitis. General study results and limits: Reports of some motif variants in reactive arthritis synovial fluid and blood predate this one. CD8+ cells made up the disease-linked clones, which were relatively rare in peripheral blood. It appeared that ankylosing spondylitis blood was characterized by a TCR beta motif of about 8 highly homologous variants.

In TCRdb, the 5' RACE reads were re-called with MiXCR into one record per CDR3 protein. Among 150,000 to 200,000 distinct CDR3 sequences listed, 10% to 15% were seen once. The sequence was obtained from a female donor with ankylosing spondylitis or in good health (not recorded which). The sample was blood, either unsorted or a sorted T cell fraction (not recorded which).

CDR3 sequence: CASSSGSVETQYF. The DNA for the CDR3 is TGTGCCAGCAGCTCTGGGTCCGTGGAGACCCAGTACTTC. The chain couples TRBV7-9 to TRBJ2-5; no clear D. V lost 4 bases and J lost 5, with 11 bases in between. The CDR3 is made up of 13 amino acids. The germline V gene has CDR1 SEHNR and CDR2 FQNEAQ (reference sequence).